What follows are 11 T cell receptor beta chains derived from one specimen sequenced in a study of T cells in Graves' hyperthyroidism and ophthalmopathy (dated by TCRdb to about 2019). Library preparation used multiplex PCR. Data came from an Illumina HiSeq 2000. The TCR beta CDR3 regions were amplified from RNA transcripts. For the first round of RT-PCR on the TCR CDR3, the HTBI primer set was used together with the Qiagen OneStep RT-PCR kit. TCRdb reworked the public reads: Q25 trimming with fastp, MiXCR clone assembly, productive beta chains retained. Each CDR3 protein appears once, grouped with its most common genes and DNA. This sample gives 600,000 or so distinct CDR3 sequences in total; roughly 15% of them show up just once. The ten largest account for about 12% of the sample. Material: blood. Receptor source: a woman in her forties or fifties with Graves' ophthalmopathy.

The genes are TRBV29-1 and TRBJ2-4; either TRBD1 or TRBD2 may fit D (7 bases each). The germline gives CDR1 SQVTM, CDR2 ANQGSEA. V was trimmed by 7 bases and J by 6 bases, leaving 13 bases between them. CDR3 length: 12 amino acids. The CDR3 nucleotides read TGCAGCGGGGGGAGGGACAGAAACATTCAGTACTTC. This encodes CSGGRDRNIQYF.

This chain links TRBV11-2 with TRBJ2-3, with D perhaps TRBD1 or TRBD2 (5 bases each). The CDR3 extends over 15 amino acids. The V and J ends lost 4 bases and 2 bases respectively, with 13 bases between them. Germline V CDR1 and CDR2: SGHAT, FQNNGV. The CDR3 DNA reads TGTGCCAGCAGCTATGGGACGGCCGACACAGATACGCAGTATTTT. Protein sequence: CASSYGTADTDTQYF.

This clonotype was counted at least ten times. This sequence joins TRBV20-1 and TRBJ2-3, with D possibly being TRBD1 or TRBD2 (6 bases each). CDR1 and CDR2 (germline): DFQATT, SNEGSKA (reference sequence). The CDR3 runs 15 residues. Trimming took 3 bases from V and 5 from J, leaving 18 bases between them. CDR3 DNA: TGCAGTGCTAGTGGGGTTGGGGGCGGGGTAGATACGCAGTATTTT. Its protein product is CSASGVGGGVDTQYF.

This clonotype was observed many times. V gene TRBV20-1 combines with J gene TRBJ2-1; tentatively, D is TRBD1 (6 bases). The CDR3 is 14 residues long. CDR1 is DFQATT, CDR2 SNEGSKA, per germline (reference sequence). Trimming stripped 6 bases from V and 1 base from J, with 13 bases between. The CDR3 DNA sequence: TGCAGTGCCAATGGCCAGGGGTCCTACAATGAGCAGTTCTTC. This encodes CSANGQGSYNEQFF.

This clonotype appeared a few times. The chain carries TRBV20-1 and TRBJ2-3; D is possibly TRBD2 (6 bases). The V end lost 1 base, the J end lost 6 bases, and 17 bases lay between the germline ends. The V gene's germline CDR1 is DFQATT and CDR2 SNEGSKA (reference sequence). The CDR3 contains 15 residues. Written as DNA, the CDR3 is TGCAGTGCTAGAGCGGGGATGACTAGTGCGGATACGCAGTATTTT. As protein: CSARAGMTSADTQYF.

Only a few counts were recorded for this clonotype. V is TRBV18 and J is TRBJ2-1, with 8 positions matching TRBD2. V dropped 4 bases and J dropped 2; count of bases not matched to a gene: 4. Germline V gene data show CDR1 as KGHSH and CDR2 as LQKENI. The CDR3 loop spans 15 amino acids. Written as DNA, the CDR3 is TGTGCCAGCTCACGAGCGGGAGTTACCTACAATGAGCAGTTCTTC. It translates to CASSRAGVTYNEQFF.

The chain links TRBV7-9 to TRBJ1-6; 8 bases are shared with TRBD1. CDR3 length: 15 amino acids. CDR1 is SEHNR and CDR2 is FQNEAQ in the germline V gene (reference sequence). J lost 12 bases, V lost 1 base, and 8 bases had no gene match. In DNA, the CDR3 is TGTGCCAGCAGCTTAGGGGGGACAGGCACCCGACCCCTCCACTTT. It translates to CASSLGGTGTRPLHF.

This clonotype was recorded a few times. The CDR3 nucleotides are TGCGCCAGCAGCCCAACAGGGGAACGCAATCAGCCCCAGCATTTT. Translated: CASSPTGERNQPQHF. The V and J genes are TRBV4-1 and TRBJ1-5; 7 nucleotides align to TRBD1. CDR3 size: 15 residues. Germline lookup yields CDR1 MGHRA and CDR2 YSYEKL. Trimming at V came to 4 bases and at J to 2 bases, leaving 5 bases not matched to a gene.

This clonotype was seen many times. The chain joins TRBV2 to TRBJ2-1; no firm D call. The CDR3 has 13 residues. CDR1 and CDR2 from the germline V gene are SNHLY and FYNNEI. With 4 bases removed from V and 3 bases from J, the gap between germline ends came to 7 bases. CDR3 region: CASSAPSYNEQFF. As DNA, the CDR3 is TGTGCCAGCAGTGCCCCGAGCTACAATGAGCAGTTCTTC.

This clonotype was seen more than once but under ten times. The chain combines TRBV5-1 with TRBJ2-7; 12 nucleotides align to TRBD2. Germline V gives CDR1 SGHRS, CDR2 YFSETQ. The CDR3 is made up of 16 amino acids. The V and J ends lost 4 bases and 3 bases, in that order; junction bases with no gene match: 8. CDR3 sequence: CASSPRTSGTFYEQYF. The CDR3 nucleotides read TGCGCCAGCAGCCCCCGGACTAGCGGGACATTCTACGAGCAGTACTTC.

This clonotype was counted between two and nine times. This chain links TRBV4-3 with TRBJ2-7; TRBD2 might be the D (6 bases). CDR1 is LGHNA and CDR2 is YSLEER in the germline V gene. The CDR3 totals 15 residues. Trimming took off 0 bases at V and 0 bases at J, with 9 bases between the two ends. Here the CDR3 reads CASSQEGDFSYEQYF. The CDR3 DNA follows: TGCGCCAGCAGCCAAGAGGGGGACTTCTCCTACGAGCAGTACTTC.